This T cell receptor beta chain was identified during a study of blood T cell repertoires in COVID-19. Study-wide context: The United States, Italy and Spain supplied acute and convalescent COVID-19 samples. T cells, B-cell-depleted T cells, or PBMCs provided the cDNA or gDNA that served as material.

CDR1 SGHKS and CDR2 YYEKEE come from the germline V gene (reference sequence). The CDR3 totals 15 residues. Trimming at V came to 2 bases and at J to 5 bases, leaving 7 bases not matched to a gene. Authors' analysis steps: From reference gene primer amplification, estimates of nucleated cell counts were derived. Produced via immunoSEQ multiplex PCR; TCRdb's table is partial and in-frame only. V, J and clone size derive from that table, while D and trimming were established from the DNA sequence. Among 150,000 to 200,000 clones listed, around 77% were seen once. This receptor was taken from a man aged 70-80 years with active or convalescent COVID-19. The material sequenced was peripheral blood. The rearrangement uses TRBV5-5 and TRBJ2-3; TRBD1 matches 8 bases. The chain's CDR3 is CASSFLGQGGDTQYF. In DNA, the CDR3 is TGTGCCAGCAGCTTTCTCGGACAGGGCGGAGATACGCAGTATTTT.